The 4 T cell receptor beta chains below come from one sample, sequenced in a study of OX40 agonist ivuxolimab in advanced cancers. Data came from immunoSEQ multiplex PCR; TCRdb stores just in-frame clones and leaves some out. The table shows around 80,000 clones, with around 84% occurring only once. Source: CD4+ or CD8+ T cells sorted from blood, taken in a trial of the OX40 agonist ivuxolimab. These receptors came from an adult with an advanced solid tumor such as melanoma, head and neck, liver or kidney cancer.

The V gene is TRBV7-2, the J gene TRBJ1-2; no clear D gene. The CDR3 totals 14 residues. Trimming cost V 1 base and J 1 base, with 7 bases left between them. Germline values: CDR1 SGHTA, CDR2 FQGNSA. For the CDR3, the DNA is TGTGCCAGCAGCTTAGGGCCGGGTAACTATGGCTACACCTTC. This encodes CASSLGPGNYGYTF. Full variable domain (rest looked up from reference TRBV7-2 and TRBJ1-2): GAGVSQSPSNKVTEKGKDVELRCDPISGHTALYWYRQSLGQGLEFLIYFQGNSAPDKSGLPSDRFSAERTGGSVSTLTIQRTQQEDSAVYLCASSLGPGNYGYTFGSGTRLTVV.

This chain connects TRBV7-9 to TRBJ1-4; 11 positions match TRBD1. V shed 5 bases and J 0 bases; nucleotides not matched to a gene: 11. CDR1 is SEHNR, CDR2 FQNEAQ, per germline (reference sequence). This CDR3 is built from 19 residues. The CDR3 loop reads CASSPGQGAGIATNEKLFF. As DNA, the CDR3 is TGTGCCAGCAGCCCTGGACAGGGGGCGGGTATTGCAACTAATGAAAAACTGTTTTTT. Combining the CDR3 with reference TRBV7-9 and TRBJ1-4 gives the whole variable domain DTGVSQNPRHKITKRGQNVTFRCDPISEHNRLYWYRQTLGQGPEFLTYFQNEAQLEKSRLLSDRFSAERPKGSFSTLEIQRTEQGDSAMYLCASSPGQGAGIATNEKLFFGSGTQLSVL.

V is TRBV6-1 and J is TRBJ1-4; 8 bases match TRBD1. J lost 5 bases, V lost 10 bases, and 9 bases had no gene match. The CDR3 consists of 14 residues. Looked up from germline, CDR1 is MNHNS and CDR2 is SASEGT. As DNA, the CDR3 is TGTGCCACACTAACAGGGGGTGCAAATGAAAAACTGTTTTTT. It specifies CATLTGGANEKLFF.

This chain's CDR3 is CASSPSDGWPQHF. CDR3 in DNA: TGTGCCAGCTCACCCTCCGACGGATGGCCCCAGCATTTT. J is TRBJ1-5 and V is TRBV18; no clear D. Trimming left V 3 bases short and J 9 bases short, with 12 bases between. The CDR3 contains 13 residues. Germline CDR1 and CDR2: KGHSH and LQKENI. Full variable domain (rest looked up from reference TRBV18 and TRBJ1-5): NAGVMQNPRHLVRRRGQEARLRCSPMKGHSHVYWYRQLPEEGLKFMVYLQKENIIDESGMPKERFSAEFPKEGPSILRIQQVVRGDSAAYFCASSPSDGWPQHFGDGTRLSIL.